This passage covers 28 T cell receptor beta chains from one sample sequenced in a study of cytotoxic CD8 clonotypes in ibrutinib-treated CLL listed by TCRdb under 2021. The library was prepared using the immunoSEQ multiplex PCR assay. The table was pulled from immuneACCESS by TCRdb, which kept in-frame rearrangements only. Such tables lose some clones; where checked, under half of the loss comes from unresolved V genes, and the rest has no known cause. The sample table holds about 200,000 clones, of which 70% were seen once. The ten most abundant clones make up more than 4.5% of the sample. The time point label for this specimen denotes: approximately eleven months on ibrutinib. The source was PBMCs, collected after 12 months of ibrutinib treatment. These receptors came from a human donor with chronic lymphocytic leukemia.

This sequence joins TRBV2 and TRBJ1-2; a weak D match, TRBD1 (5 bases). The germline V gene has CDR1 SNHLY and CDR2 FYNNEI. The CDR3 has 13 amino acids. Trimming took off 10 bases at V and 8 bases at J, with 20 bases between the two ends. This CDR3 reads CAILVSGRKGYTF. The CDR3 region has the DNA TGTGCCATCCTCGTATCAGGGCGCAAGGGCTACACCTTC.

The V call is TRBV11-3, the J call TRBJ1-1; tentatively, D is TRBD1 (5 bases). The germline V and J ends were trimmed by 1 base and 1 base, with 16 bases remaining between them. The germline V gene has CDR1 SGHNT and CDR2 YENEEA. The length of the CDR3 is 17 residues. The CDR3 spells CASSLALWGRKNTEAFF. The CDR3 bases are TGTGCCAGCAGCTTAGCACTGTGGGGACGGAAGAACACTGAAGCTTTCTTT.

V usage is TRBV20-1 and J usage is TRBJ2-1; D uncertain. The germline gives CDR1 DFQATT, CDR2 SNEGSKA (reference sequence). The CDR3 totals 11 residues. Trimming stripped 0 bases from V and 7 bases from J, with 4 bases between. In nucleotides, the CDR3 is TGCAGTGCTAGAGAGGGGAATGAGCAGTTCTTC. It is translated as CSAREGNEQFF.

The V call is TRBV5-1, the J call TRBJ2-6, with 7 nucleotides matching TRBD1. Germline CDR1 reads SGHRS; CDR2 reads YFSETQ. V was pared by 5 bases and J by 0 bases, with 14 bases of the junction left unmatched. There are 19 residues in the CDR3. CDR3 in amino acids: CASSFSGTVIYSGANVLTF. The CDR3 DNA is TGCGCCAGCAGTTTCTCCGGGACAGTTATTTACTCTGGGGCCAACGTCCTGACTTTC.

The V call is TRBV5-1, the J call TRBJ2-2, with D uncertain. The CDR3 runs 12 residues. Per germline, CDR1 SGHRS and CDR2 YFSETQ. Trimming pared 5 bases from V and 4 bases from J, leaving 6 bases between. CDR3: CASSVSTGELFF. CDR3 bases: TGCGCCAGCAGTGTCTCCACCGGGGAGCTGTTTTTT.

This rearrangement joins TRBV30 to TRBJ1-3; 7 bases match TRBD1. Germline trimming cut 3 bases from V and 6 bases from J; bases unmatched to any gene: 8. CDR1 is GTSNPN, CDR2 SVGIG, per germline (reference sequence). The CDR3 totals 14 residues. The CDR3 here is CAWRDQGVENTIYF. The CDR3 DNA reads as TGTGCCTGGAGGGACCAGGGGGTAGAAAACACCATATATTTT. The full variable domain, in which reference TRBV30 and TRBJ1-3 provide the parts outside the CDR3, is SQTIHQWPATLVQPVGSPLSLECTVEGTSNPNLYWYRQAAGRGLQLLFYSVGIGQISSEVPQNLSASRPQDRQFILSSKKLLLSDSGFYLCAWRDQGVENTIYFGEGSWLTVV.

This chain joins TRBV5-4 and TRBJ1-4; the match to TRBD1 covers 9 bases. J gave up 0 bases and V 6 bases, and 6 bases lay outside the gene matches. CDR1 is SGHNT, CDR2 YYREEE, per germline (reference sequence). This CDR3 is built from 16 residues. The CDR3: CASTEDRGSTNEKLFF. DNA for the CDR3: TGTGCCAGCACCGAGGACAGGGGCTCAACTAATGAAAAACTGTTTTTT.

CDR3 bases: TGTGCCAGCAGCTTACCGACACAGGGGGCTGGGGAGACCCAGTACTTC. Encoded protein: CASSLPTQGAGETQYF. The chain combines TRBV5-4 with TRBJ2-5; TRBD1 matches 9 bases. Trimming took 2 bases from V and 5 from J; bases not matched to a gene: 10. The CDR3 consists of 16 residues. The germline V gene encodes CDR1 SGHNT and CDR2 YYREEE (reference sequence).

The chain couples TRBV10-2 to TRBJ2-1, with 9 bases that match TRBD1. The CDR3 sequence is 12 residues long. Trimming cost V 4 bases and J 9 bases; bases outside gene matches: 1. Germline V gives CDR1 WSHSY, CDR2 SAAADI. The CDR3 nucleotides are TGCGCCAGCAGTGGGGACAGGGTTGAGCAGTTCTTC. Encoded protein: CASSGDRVEQFF.

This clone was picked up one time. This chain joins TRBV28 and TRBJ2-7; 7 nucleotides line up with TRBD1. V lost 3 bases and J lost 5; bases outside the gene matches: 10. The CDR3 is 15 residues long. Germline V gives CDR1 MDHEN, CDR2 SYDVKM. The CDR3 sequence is CASSFSRTGIDEQYF. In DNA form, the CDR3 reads TGTGCCAGCAGTTTCTCCCGGACAGGTATTGACGAGCAGTACTTC.

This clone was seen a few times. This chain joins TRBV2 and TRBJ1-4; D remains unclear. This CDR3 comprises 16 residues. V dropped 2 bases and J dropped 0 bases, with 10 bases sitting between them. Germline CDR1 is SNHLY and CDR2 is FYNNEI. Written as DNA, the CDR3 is TGTGCCAGCAGTGAAACGGGTGGTGCAACTAATGAAAAACTGTTTTTT. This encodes CASSETGGATNEKLFF.

The CDR3 DNA sequence: TGCAGCGTTGCCCCTGGGCGGTTAGAACGGAGCTACGAGCAGTACTTC. This translates into CSVAPGRLERSYEQYF. The V and J genes are TRBV29-1 and TRBJ2-7; D remains unclear. CDR1 is SQVTM, CDR2 ANQGSEA, per germline. This CDR3 has 16 residues. V lost 4 bases and J lost 3, with 22 bases in between.

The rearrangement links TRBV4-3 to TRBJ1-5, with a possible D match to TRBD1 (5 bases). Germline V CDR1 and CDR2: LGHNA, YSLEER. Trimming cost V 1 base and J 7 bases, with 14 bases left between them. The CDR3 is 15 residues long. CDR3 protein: CASSQALHPGQPQHF. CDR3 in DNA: TGCGCCAGCAGCCAAGCCCTTCACCCAGGGCAGCCCCAGCATTTT.

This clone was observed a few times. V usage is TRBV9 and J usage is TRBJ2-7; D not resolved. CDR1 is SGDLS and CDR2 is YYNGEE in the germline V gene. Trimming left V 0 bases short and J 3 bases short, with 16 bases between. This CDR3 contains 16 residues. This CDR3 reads CASSVVVARWGYEQYF. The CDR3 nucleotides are TGTGCCAGCAGCGTAGTAGTGGCCAGGTGGGGCTACGAGCAGTACTTC.

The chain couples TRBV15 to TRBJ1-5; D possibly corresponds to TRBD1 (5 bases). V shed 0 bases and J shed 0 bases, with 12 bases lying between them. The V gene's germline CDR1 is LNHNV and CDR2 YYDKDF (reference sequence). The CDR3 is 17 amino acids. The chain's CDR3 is CATSRDGRAYSNQPQHF. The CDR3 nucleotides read TGTGCCACCAGCAGAGATGGCAGGGCTTATAGCAATCAGCCCCAGCATTTT.

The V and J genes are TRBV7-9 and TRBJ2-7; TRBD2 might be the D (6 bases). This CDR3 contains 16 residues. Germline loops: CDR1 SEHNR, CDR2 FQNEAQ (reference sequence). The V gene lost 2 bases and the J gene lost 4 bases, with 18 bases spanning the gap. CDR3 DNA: TGTGCCAGCAGCTTACATGCGGGGACTCTTAGTTACGAGCAGTACTTC. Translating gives CASSLHAGTLSYEQYF.

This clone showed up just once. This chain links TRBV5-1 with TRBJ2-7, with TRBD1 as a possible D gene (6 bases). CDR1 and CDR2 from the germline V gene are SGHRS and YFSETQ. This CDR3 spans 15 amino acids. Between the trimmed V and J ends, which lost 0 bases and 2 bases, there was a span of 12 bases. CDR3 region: CASSLVPGDTYEQYF. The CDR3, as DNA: TGCGCCAGCAGCTTGGTCCCAGGGGATACCTACGAGCAGTACTTC.

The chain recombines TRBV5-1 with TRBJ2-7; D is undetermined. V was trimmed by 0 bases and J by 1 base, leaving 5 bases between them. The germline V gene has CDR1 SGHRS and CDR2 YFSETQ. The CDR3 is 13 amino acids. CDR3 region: CASSLGQSYEQYF. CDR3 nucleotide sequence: TGCGCCAGCAGCTTGGGGCAGTCCTACGAGCAGTACTTC.

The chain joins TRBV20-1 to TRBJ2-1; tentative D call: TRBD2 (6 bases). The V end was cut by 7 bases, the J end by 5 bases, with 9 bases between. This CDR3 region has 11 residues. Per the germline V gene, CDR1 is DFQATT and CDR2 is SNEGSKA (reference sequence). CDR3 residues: CSVAADNEQFF. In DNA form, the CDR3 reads TGCAGTGTAGCGGCCGACAATGAGCAGTTCTTC.

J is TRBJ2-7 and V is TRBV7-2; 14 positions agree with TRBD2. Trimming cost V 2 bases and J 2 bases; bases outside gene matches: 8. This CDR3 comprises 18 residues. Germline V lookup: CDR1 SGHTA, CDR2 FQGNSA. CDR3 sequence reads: CASSLKGLAGVGTYEQYF. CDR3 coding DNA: TGTGCCAGCAGCTTAAAGGGACTAGCGGGAGTAGGCACCTACGAGCAGTACTTC.

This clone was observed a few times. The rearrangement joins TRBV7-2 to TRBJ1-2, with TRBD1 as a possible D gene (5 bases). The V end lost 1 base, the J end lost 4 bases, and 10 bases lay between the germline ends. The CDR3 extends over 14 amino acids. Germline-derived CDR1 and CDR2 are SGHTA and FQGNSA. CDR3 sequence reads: CASSLGQSLYGYTF. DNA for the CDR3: TGTGCCAGCAGCTTAGGACAGAGCCTCTATGGCTACACCTTC. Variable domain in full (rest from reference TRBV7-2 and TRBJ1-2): GAGVSQSPSNKVTEKGKDVELRCDPISGHTALYWYRQSLGQGLEFLIYFQGNSAPDKSGLPSDRFSAERTGGSVSTLTIQRTQQEDSAVYLCASSLGQSLYGYTFGSGTRLTVV.

This CDR3 reads CASSVGTPTDTQYF. CDR3 nucleotide sequence: TGTGCCAGCAGCGTGGGGACACCCACAGATACGCAGTATTTT. The chain has TRBV9 and TRBJ2-3, with a weak D call TRBD1 (6 bases). Trimming cost V 2 bases and J 2 bases, with 9 bases left between them. The CDR3 spans 14 residues. Per the germline V gene, CDR1 is SGDLS and CDR2 is YYNGEE.

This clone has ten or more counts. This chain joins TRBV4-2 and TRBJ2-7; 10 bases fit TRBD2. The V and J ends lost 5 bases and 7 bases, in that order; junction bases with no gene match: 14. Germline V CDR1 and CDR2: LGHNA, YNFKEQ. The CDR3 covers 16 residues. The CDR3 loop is CASSEGGLAGAGEQYF. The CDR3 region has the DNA TGTGCCAGCAGCGAAGGAGGCCTAGCGGGAGCAGGTGAGCAGTACTTC.

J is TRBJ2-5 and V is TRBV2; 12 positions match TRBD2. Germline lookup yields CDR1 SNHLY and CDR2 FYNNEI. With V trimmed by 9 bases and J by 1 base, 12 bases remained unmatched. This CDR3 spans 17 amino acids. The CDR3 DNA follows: TGTGCCAGTCCCCGGACTAGCGGGATGGGGGGCCAAGAGACCCAGTACTTC. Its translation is CASPRTSGMGGQETQYF.

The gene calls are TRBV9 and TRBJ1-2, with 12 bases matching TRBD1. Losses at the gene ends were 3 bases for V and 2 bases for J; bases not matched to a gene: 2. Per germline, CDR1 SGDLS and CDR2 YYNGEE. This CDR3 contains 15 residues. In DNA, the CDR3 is TGTGCCAGCAGCGAGGGACAGGGGGCCAACTATGGCTACACCTTC. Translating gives CASSEGQGANYGYTF.

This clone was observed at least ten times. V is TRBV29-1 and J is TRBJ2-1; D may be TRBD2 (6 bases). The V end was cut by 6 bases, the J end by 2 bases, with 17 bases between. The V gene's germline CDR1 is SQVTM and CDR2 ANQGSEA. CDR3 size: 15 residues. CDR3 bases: TGCAGCGTGAGACCGCTAGCGATGCCCTACAATGAGCAGTTCTTC. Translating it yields CSVRPLAMPYNEQFF.

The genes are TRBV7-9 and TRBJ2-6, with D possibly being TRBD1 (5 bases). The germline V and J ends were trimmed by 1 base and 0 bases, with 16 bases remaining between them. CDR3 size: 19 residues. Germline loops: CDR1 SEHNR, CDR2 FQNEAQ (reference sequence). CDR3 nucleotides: TGTGCCAGCAGCTTAGGGGCGCGGCAGGGCCGCTCTGGGGCCAACGTCCTGACTTTC. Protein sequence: CASSLGARQGRSGANVLTF.

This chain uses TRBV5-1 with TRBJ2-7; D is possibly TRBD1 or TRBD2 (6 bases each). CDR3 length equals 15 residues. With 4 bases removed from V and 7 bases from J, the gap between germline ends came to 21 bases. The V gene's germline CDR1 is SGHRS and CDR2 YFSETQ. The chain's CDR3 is CASSQGGKPAGEQYF. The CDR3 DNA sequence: TGCGCCAGCAGCCAAGGGGGAAAACCCGCGGGGGAGCAGTACTTC.